These 19 T cell receptor beta chains were sequenced from one sample in a study of CD8 T cells in Susac syndrome. RNA, at 0.5 to 1 ug, was reverse transcribed with random hexamers. From the immunoSEQ multiplex PCR reads, TCRdb called clonotypes with MiXCR, one entry per CDR3 protein. Here the sample spans under 200,000 distinct CDR3 sequences, just under 95% being singletons. The sequencing input was CD4+ T cells from PBMCs. These receptors all come from a human donor in good health.

This clonotype has just a few counts. This chain links TRBV6-5 with TRBJ2-5, with 9 bases matching TRBD2. CDR1 is MNHEY and CDR2 is SVGAGI in the germline V gene. V was pared by 1 base and J by 5 bases, with 8 bases of the junction left unmatched. The CDR3 contains 16 residues. The CDR3 loop reads CASSYFRGGANETQYF. As DNA, the CDR3 is TGTGCCAGCAGTTACTTTCGCGGGGGGGCCAACGAGACCCAGTACTTC.

This clonotype was seen only a few times. V usage is TRBV6-5 and J usage is TRBJ2-7; 7 bases agree with TRBD1. Per germline, CDR1 MNHEY and CDR2 SVGAGI. CDR3 size: 13 residues. The J segment lost 2 bases and the V segment lost 8 bases, leaving 6 bases of the junction unmatched. CDR3 sequence reads: CASRGQATYEQYF. CDR3 sequence (DNA): TGTGCCAGCCGTGGACAGGCAACCTACGAGCAGTACTTC.

The chain couples TRBV6-2 or TRBV6-3 to TRBJ1-1; D is perhaps TRBD1 (6 bases). The CDR3 is 15 amino acids. In germline, CDR1 is MNHEY, CDR2 SVGEGT. Trimming stripped 5 bases from V and 4 bases from J, with 17 bases between. The DNA for the CDR3 is TGTGCCAGCAGTCAGCAGCTGGGGGCGGGCACTGAAGCTTTCTTT. It translates to CASSQQLGAGTEAFF.

The chain uses TRBV18 and TRBJ2-1; D is perhaps TRBD2 (5 bases). In germline, CDR1 is KGHSH, CDR2 LQKENI. Trimming took off 3 bases at V and 2 bases at J, with 8 bases between the two ends. The CDR3 spans 14 residues. For the CDR3, the DNA is TGTGCCAGCTCACCTTCCGGGGCCTACAATGAGCAGTTCTTC. It codes for CASSPSGAYNEQFF.

This clonotype has only one observation. The rearrangement links TRBV30 to TRBJ2-1, with D unresolved. The CDR3 covers 14 residues. V dropped 3 bases and J dropped 6 bases, with 15 bases sitting between them. Looked up from germline, CDR1 is GTSNPN and CDR2 is SVGIG (reference sequence). The CDR3 coding sequence is TGTGCCTGGAGCCCAATGCAGGTACTCAATGAGCAGTTCTTC. Protein sequence: CAWSPMQVLNEQFF. Full variable domain (rest looked up from reference TRBV30 and TRBJ2-1): SQTIHQWPATLVQPVGSPLSLECTVEGTSNPNLYWYRQAAGRGLQLLFYSVGIGQISSEVPQNLSASRPQDRQFILSSKKLLLSDSGFYLCAWSPMQVLNEQFFGPGTRLTVL.

This chain uses TRBV10-3 with TRBJ2-7, with 10 positions matching TRBD1. This CDR3 is 15 amino acids long. The trim removed 4 bases at V and 1 base at J, leaving 4 bases unmatched. From germline, CDR1 is ENHRY and CDR2 SYGVKD. CDR3 in amino acids: CAISVSDRGSYEQYF. DNA for the CDR3: TGTGCCATCAGTGTTTCGGACAGGGGGTCCTACGAGCAGTACTTC.

This chain uses TRBV10-3 with TRBJ2-3, with 8 nucleotides matching TRBD2. The V gene end was trimmed by 2 bases and the J gene end by 5 bases; junction bases not matched to a gene: 6. Germline CDR1 ENHRY, CDR2 SYGVKD. The CDR3 runs to 15 residues. Here the CDR3 DNA reads TGTGCCATCAGTGAGAAGAAGCGGGGGCTAGATACGCAGTATTTT. This sequence encodes CAISEKKRGLDTQYF.

The chain has TRBV6-5 and TRBJ2-3, with 8 nucleotides matching TRBD1. V lost 1 base and J lost 4; bases outside the gene matches: 16. CDR1 is MNHEY and CDR2 is SVGAGI in the germline V gene. The CDR3 is 19 residues long. The CDR3 coding sequence is TGTGCCAGCAGTTACTATCCCCCCACCGGACAGGGAGTTTCAGATACGCAGTATTTT. Translating gives CASSYYPPTGQGVSDTQYF.

The rearrangement uses TRBV18 and TRBJ2-1, with 12 bases matching TRBD2. The CDR3 length is 14 residues. Germline values: CDR1 KGHSH, CDR2 LQKENI. V shed 3 bases, J shed 10 bases, and the junction held 4 bases outside the gene matches. DNA of the CDR3: TGTGCCAGCTCACCGACTAGCGGGGGCGGAGAGCAGTTCTTC. This sequence encodes CASSPTSGGGEQFF.

The rearrangement uses TRBV5-5 and TRBJ1-2; 7 bases align to TRBD1. V trimming: 0 bases; J trimming: 5 bases; junction bases outside the gene matches: 7. The CDR3 contains 15 residues. The germline gives CDR1 SGHKS, CDR2 YYEKEE (reference sequence). The DNA for the CDR3 is TGTGCCAGCAGCTTGGGACAGGGCGACGTGTATGGCTACACCTTC. Protein: CASSLGQGDVYGYTF.

V gene TRBV28 combines with J gene TRBJ2-1; 9 bases match TRBD2. V was pared by 5 bases and J by 4 bases, with 12 bases of the junction left unmatched. CDR3 length: 17 amino acids. The germline gives CDR1 MDHEN, CDR2 SYDVKM. The CDR3, as DNA: TGTGCCAGCAGTCCGCTGGGGGCGGGGGGGCGATACAATGAGCAGTTCTTC. Protein: CASSPLGAGGRYNEQFF.

The chain combines TRBV7-2 with TRBJ2-5; D unclear. V shed 3 bases and J shed 1 base, with 12 bases lying between them. The germline V gene has CDR1 SGHTA and CDR2 FQGNSA. This CDR3 is 15 amino acids long. CDR3 sequence: CASSLNVASQETQYF. CDR3 in DNA: TGTGCCAGCAGCTTGAACGTGGCTTCCCAAGAGACCCAGTACTTC.

V is TRBV3-1 and J is TRBJ1-2, with 8 positions matching TRBD1. CDR3 length: 14 residues. J gave up 8 bases and V 1 base, and 6 bases lay outside the gene matches. CDR1 and CDR2 from the germline V gene are LGHDT and YNNKEL (reference sequence). For the CDR3, the DNA is TGTGCCAGCAGCCAAGTCCAGGGGGCGAACGGCTACACCTTC. Its translation: CASSQVQGANGYTF.

J is TRBJ2-1 and V is TRBV9; D remains unclear. Germline V gene sequence: CDR1 SGDLS, CDR2 YYNGEE. V was shortened by 2 bases and J by 10 bases, with 16 bases between the two germline ends. The CDR3 is 14 amino acids. This chain's CDR3 is CASSVLDLASEQFF. The CDR3 DNA reads as TGTGCCAGCAGCGTCCTCGACCTGGCCTCGGAGCAGTTCTTC.

The rearrangement links TRBV2 to TRBJ2-5; D is unresolved. Looked up from germline, CDR1 is SNHLY and CDR2 is FYNNEI. The V gene lost 3 bases and the J gene lost 4 bases, with 18 bases spanning the gap. This CDR3 region has 16 residues. As DNA, the CDR3 is TGTGCCAGCAGTGAGACTTCACAGTTTGTCGGAGAGACCCAGTACTTC. Residues: CASSETSQFVGETQYF.

The J gene is TRBJ1-4, the V gene TRBV29-1; TRBD1 matches at 10 bases. The CDR3 extends over 14 amino acids. V shed 4 bases and J 8 bases; nucleotides not matched to a gene: 7. Germline V gene sequence: CDR1 SQVTM, CDR2 ANQGSEA. The CDR3 DNA sequence: TGCAGCGTTGTCGAGACAGGGGGCGACGAAAAACTGTTTTTT. Translation: CSVVETGGDEKLFF.

The rearrangement joins TRBV6-6 to TRBJ1-6, with 10 bases aligning to TRBD1. Germline V gene data show CDR1 as MNHNY and CDR2 as SVGAGI (reference sequence). The CDR3 consists of 14 residues. V lost 6 bases to trimming and J lost 9 bases; unmatched junction nucleotides: 5. CDR3: CASRGQGETSPLHF. The CDR3 DNA sequence: TGTGCCAGCAGAGGACAGGGGGAGACTTCACCCCTCCACTTT.

The genes are TRBV4-3 and TRBJ1-1; a possible D gene is TRBD1 (6 bases). Trimming stripped 0 bases from V and 11 bases from J, with 13 bases between. Germline V CDR1 and CDR2: LGHNA, YSLEER. This CDR3 contains 13 residues. CDR3 coding DNA: TGCGCCAGCAGCCAAGACTACAGGGTCCCGGCTTTCTTT. Translation: CASSQDYRVPAFF.

The chain recombines TRBV10-3 with TRBJ2-3; possible D gene TRBD1, 6 bases. Trimming stripped 5 bases from V and 0 bases from J, with 12 bases between. The length of the CDR3 is 15 residues. Per the germline V gene, CDR1 is ENHRY and CDR2 is SYGVKD. DNA for the CDR3: TGTGCCATCAGTAATAGGACAGCTAGCACAGATACGCAGTATTTT. Amino acid sequence: CAISNRTASTDTQYF.